A selection of T cell receptor beta chains follows, all from one sample in a study of T cells in Graves' hyperthyroidism and ophthalmopathy. TCRdb used MiXCR to reprocess the multiplex PCR reads, holding one entry per CDR3 protein. The sample comprises roughly 580,000 distinct CDR3 sequences, approximately 44% of which are singletons, and approximately 8.2% rests with the top ten. Input material: peripheral blood or thyroid tissue (not recorded which). Receptors originate from a woman aged 18-30 years with Graves' hyperthyroidism. Both conserved end residues are part of each CDR3. A D gene is named only where the DNA matches it firmly.

TRBV24-1	TRBJ2-7	TRBD2	CAAGGSSYEQYF
TRBV30	TRBJ1-4	.	CALRARGEKLFF
TRBV6-5	TRBJ2-5	TRBD2	CASSLGTSGYQETQYF
TRBV2	TRBJ2-5	.	CASSQSPAVDQYF
TRBV28	TRBJ2-6	.	CASRDASGANVLTF
TRBV19	.	.	CASTAGHEQFF
TRBV29-1	TRBJ2-7	TRBD1	CSVDGQGLTYEQYF
TRBV20-1	TRBJ1-4	.	CSASDVLRDASGKLFF
TRBV29-1	TRBJ1-3	.	CSVEGWSENTIYF
TRBV7-8	TRBJ2-7	.	CASSIARPYREYEQYF
TRBV7-9	TRBJ1-6	TRBD1	CASSPPTGNMDSPLHF
TRBV29-1	TRBJ1-5	.	CSVEDGGQGQPQHF
TRBV7-9	TRBJ2-7	.	CASSSWEGAREQYF
TRBV7-9	TRBJ1-4	.	CASSGGDDEKLFF
TRBV11-1	TRBJ2-1	TRBD1	CASSGGTGSYNEQFF
TRBV14	TRBJ1-2	.	CASSQGVPNYGYTF
TRBV10-3	TRBJ2-7	.	CAISQGGGEQYF
TRBV29-1	TRBJ1-1	.	CSVGQGGANTEAFF
TRBV5-5	TRBJ1-5	.	CASSPGDFEPQHF
TRBV12-3/TRBV12-4	TRBJ2-6	.	CASRFSGANVLTF
TRBV15	TRBJ1-1	.	CASRPLNRVYTEAFF
TRBV7-9	TRBJ1-4	.	CASSRTEGEKLFF
TRBV7-6	TRBJ2-7	.	CASSLARIPSYEQYF
TRBV6-5	TRBJ2-2	.	CASSYGTSEELFF
TRBV13	TRBJ2-7	.	CASSVRGRAYEQYF
TRBV15	TRBJ1-2	.	CATSREQGHYGYTF
TRBV11-2	TRBJ2-7	.	CASSPGAREQYF
TRBV25-1	TRBJ1-2	TRBD1	CASSDPRTGGYGGYTF
TRBV9	TRBJ1-5	TRBD1	CASSAGGAGGNQPQHF
TRBV9	TRBJ1-2	TRBD1	CASSVVRGQGAYGYTF
TRBV9	TRBJ1-1	.	CASSFGTSEAFF
TRBV15	TRBJ2-3	.	CATSGPGPRTDTQYF
TRBV11-1	TRBJ1-3	.	CASSTPEWADSSGNTIYF
TRBV2	TRBJ2-7	.	CASSLTAYEQYF
TRBV7-2	TRBJ2-7	.	CASSQGGRAADEQYF
TRBV7-3	TRBJ1-1	.	CASSPDSSNTEAFF
TRBV5-1	TRBJ2-7	.	CASSLSGGDSYEQYF
TRBV7-2	TRBJ2-5	TRBD2	CASSLGRAGETQYF
TRBV10-3	TRBJ2-7	TRBD2	CASSVLAGVGEQYF
TRBV4-2	TRBJ1-1	.	CASSGVAGRSTEAFF
TRBV29-1	TRBJ1-4	.	CSVGARNEKLFF
TRBV25-1	TRBJ1-2	TRBD1	CASSPSTGGGYTF
TRBV15	TRBJ2-7	TRBD1	CATSRDRSGGIEQYF
TRBV20-1	TRBJ1-2	.	CSASRSYHYGYTF
TRBV7-9	TRBJ1-1	TRBD1	CASSLTDREPEAFF
TRBV12-3/TRBV12-4	TRBJ1-2	TRBD1	CASSFRQGSGGYTF
TRBV29-1	TRBJ2-7	.	CSVWGQGSYEQYF
TRBV9	TRBJ1-2	TRBD1	CASSLGTGGGYTF
TRBV9	TRBJ2-5	.	CASSIADQETQYF